This entry lists 14 T cell receptor beta chains sequenced from one sample in a study of blood T cell repertoires in COVID-19. Some clones are missing from TCRdb's copy, which holds only in-frame ones; the method was immunoSEQ multiplex PCR. Of about 45,000 clones detected, about 90% appear once; the ten largest clones hold about 9.2%. The source material was peripheral blood. Source of these receptors: a human donor in a cohort sampled during active COVID-19.

This clone appeared a few times. The chain couples TRBV7-9 to TRBJ2-2; D is possibly TRBD1 (5 bases). The CDR3 has 13 residues. Germline CDR1 SEHNR, CDR2 FQNEAQ (reference sequence). V lost 2 bases, J lost 5 bases, and 6 bases lay in between. In DNA, the CDR3 is TGTGCCAGCAGCTTAACAGGAACCGGGGAGCTGTTTTTT. This sequence encodes CASSLTGTGELFF.

The genes are TRBV7-3 and TRBJ2-4; TRBD2 aligns across 8 bases. The CDR3 extends over 15 amino acids. Per germline, CDR1 SGHTA and CDR2 FQGTGA. V lost 2 bases, J lost 4 bases, and 4 bases stayed unmatched. CDR3 bases: TGTGCCAGCAGCTTAGGACTAGCATCGAAAAACATTCAGTACTTC. The encoded protein is CASSLGLASKNIQYF.

The chain joins TRBV29-1 to TRBJ2-7; 8 positions match TRBD2. V gave up 4 bases and J gave up 2 bases; unmatched junction bases: 4. Per the germline V gene, CDR1 is SQVTM and CDR2 is ANQGSEA. The CDR3 sequence is 13 residues long. CDR3 in amino acids: CSVGGGLTYEQYF. The CDR3 nucleotides read TGCAGCGTTGGCGGGGGGTTAACCTACGAGCAGTACTTC.

The chain has TRBV27 and TRBJ2-7, with a tentative D call TRBD1 (6 bases). Germline V gives CDR1 MNHEY, CDR2 SMNVEV (reference sequence). With 2 bases removed from V and 2 bases from J, the gap between germline ends came to 10 bases. The CDR3 has 14 residues. For the CDR3, the DNA is TGTGCCAGCAGTTTAGGGGGCGGGCCCTACGAGCAGTACTTC. The encoded protein is CASSLGGGPYEQYF.

V and J are TRBV2 and TRBJ1-5; 12 bases are shared with TRBD1. J lost 3 bases, V lost 7 bases, and 7 bases had no gene match. Germline values: CDR1 SNHLY, CDR2 FYNNEI. This CDR3 spans 16 amino acids. CDR3 amino acids: CASTRDRGLLNQPQHF. CDR3 DNA: TGTGCCAGCACTAGGGACAGGGGGCTTCTCAATCAGCCCCAGCATTTT.

This rearrangement joins TRBV5-6 to TRBJ2-1; tentatively, D is TRBD2 (6 bases). The CDR3 covers 17 residues. V lost 3 bases and J lost 5, with 21 bases in between. CDR1 and CDR2 (germline): SGHDT, YYEEEE. In nucleotides, the CDR3 is TGTGCCAGCAGCTCTTTTGGTCTCGGGGGTACCAACAATGAGCAGTTCTTC. It specifies CASSSFGLGGTNNEQFF.

This rearrangement joins TRBV6-5 to TRBJ2-3; the D gene is possibly TRBD2 (7 bases). This CDR3 contains 14 residues. Trimming shortened V by 6 bases and J by 4 bases, and 14 bases separated the two germline ends. Germline CDR1 and CDR2: MNHEY and SVGAGI. CDR3 nucleotide sequence: TGTGCCAGCAGGGAGGGGGGGCGTCCAGATACGCAGTATTTT. This codes for CASREGGRPDTQYF.

The chain employs TRBV4-2 and TRBJ2-3, with 13 bases identical to TRBD2. The V gene's germline CDR1 is LGHNA and CDR2 YNFKEQ. This CDR3 is 18 amino acids long. V shed 0 bases, J shed 2 bases, and the junction held 5 bases outside the gene matches. CDR3 DNA sequence: TGTGCCAGCAGCCAAGATCTGGGGACTAGCGGGGCCACAGATACGCAGTATTTT. It translates to CASSQDLGTSGATDTQYF.

The chain employs TRBV28 and TRBJ1-5; D is undetermined. CDR3 length: 14 amino acids. V was clipped by 5 bases and J by 6 bases, with 14 bases between them. Germline V CDR1 and CDR2: MDHEN, SYDVKM. This CDR3 is CASSPTNAGQPQHF. For the CDR3, the DNA is TGTGCCAGCAGTCCTACAAACGCGGGTCAGCCCCAGCATTTT.

The chain is built from TRBV7-3 and TRBJ2-3, with D perhaps matching TRBD1 (6 bases). There are 14 residues in the CDR3. With 3 bases removed from V and 2 bases from J, the gap between germline ends came to 9 bases. Looked up from germline, CDR1 is SGHTA and CDR2 is FQGTGA. The CDR3 DNA sequence: TGTGCCAGCAGCTTCCAGGGGCCCACAGATACGCAGTATTTT. Residues: CASSFQGPTDTQYF.

The rearrangement uses TRBV5-1 and TRBJ1-2; D not certain. CDR3 size: 13 residues. The germline CDR1 and CDR2 sequences are SGHRS and YFSETQ. Trimming cost V 0 bases and J 6 bases, with 9 bases left between them. The CDR3 region is CASSLVRENGYTF. In nucleotides, the CDR3 is TGCGCCAGCAGCTTGGTCCGGGAGAATGGCTACACCTTC.

V gene TRBV5-6 combines with J gene TRBJ2-7; 10 bases are a match to TRBD1. V lost 0 bases and J lost 7; bases outside the gene matches: 10. Germline values: CDR1 SGHDT, CDR2 YYEEEE. The CDR3 extends over 16 amino acids. CDR3 region: CASSLGADRGRREQYF. In nucleotides, the CDR3 is TGTGCCAGCAGCTTGGGCGCGGACAGGGGGAGGAGAGAGCAGTACTTC.

This clone appeared once. This chain uses TRBV5-4 with TRBJ2-7; 7 bases match TRBD1. The CDR3 is made up of 14 amino acids. Per germline, CDR1 SGHNT and CDR2 YYREEE (reference sequence). V shed 4 bases and J 2 bases; nucleotides not matched to a gene: 6. The CDR3 bases are TGTGCCAGCAGCCACCAACAGGGGCCCTACGAGCAGTACTTC. Translating it yields CASSHQQGPYEQYF.

V usage is TRBV3-1 (or the pseudogene TRBV3-2) and J usage is TRBJ2-7; 7 bases line up with TRBD1. This CDR3 is built from 14 residues. Unmatched junction bases numbered 5, after V lost 0 bases and J lost 6 bases. Germline CDR1 LGHDT, CDR2 YNNKEL (reference sequence). In DNA, the CDR3 is TGTGCCAGCAGCCAAGATAGGGGGCCGGGCGAGCAGTACTTC. This codes for CASSQDRGPGEQYF.